The sequence of this T cell receptor (beta chain) was determined in a study of T-cell reconstitution after alpha-beta-depleted transplantation in children. Unique molecular identifiers tagged the TCRbeta library. TCRdb passed the PCR reads through MiXCR, listing each CDR3 protein once. The sample has 150,000 to 200,000 distinct CDR3 sequences; approximately 14% are singletons. Germline values: CDR1 SGHVS, CDR2 FQNEAQ. This CDR3 has 14 residues. Trimming pared 6 bases from V and 2 bases from J, leaving 11 bases between. This clonotype was detected ten times or more. This sequence joins TRBV7-8 and TRBJ1-3; D unclear. The receptor's source is a human donor who donated a stem cell graft to a child with acute lymphoblastic leukemia. The sequencing here drew on PBMCs from the stem cell graft donor, taken from the stem cell graft. The CDR3 bases are TGTGCCAGCAGTCTCCTGACAACTGGAAACACCATATATTTT. This codes for CASSLLTTGNTIYF.